The clone carrying this T cell receptor (beta chain) was seen many times. This CDR3 region has 13 residues. The V and J ends lost 2 bases and 5 bases respectively, with 7 bases between them. With 10-nucleotide random UMIs included, cDNA was synthesized by 5'RACE. TCRdb recomputed calls from the 5' RACE reads with MiXCR, one row per CDR3 protein. The data show 110,000 or so distinct CDR3 sequences, with roughly 3.2% seen just once and 1.3% held by the top ten. These data belong to a study of neurological immune-mediated disorders. The chain couples TRBV12-3 or TRBV12-4 to TRBJ2-1; D is unclear. The sample taken for sequencing was PBMCs. The clonotype originates from a woman aged 30 to 39 with multiple sclerosis. This CDR3 is CASSLRHNNEQFF. As DNA, the CDR3 is TGTGCCAGCAGTTTAAGACACAACAATGAGCAGTTCTTC.